The source of this T cell receptor (beta chain) is a study of CD8+ T cells in alopecia areata. A remark on this clone: Antigen specificity is unknown.

Treatment indicated: oral pan-JAK inhibitor, 5-10 mg twice daily. Notes on the study in general: An increase in clonality over normal scalp was evident in lesional scalp, especially alopecia totalis/universalis.

Sequencing templates came from extracted RNA that was reverse transcribed into cDNA. TCRdb's table, derived via immunoSEQ multiplex PCR, lists solely in-frame clones and lacks some. The data contain approximately 150,000 clones, 50% to 75% of them singletons. Here the sequenced sample was CD4+ T cells sorted from blood, taken between weeks 55 and 65, from a patient treated with tofacitinib. The origin of this receptor is a human donor with alopecia areata.

CDR3 bases: TGTGCCAGCATGCCGGGACACACCGGGGAGCTGTTTTTT. This encodes CASMPGHTGELFF. The chain links TRBV2 to TRBJ2-2; D may be TRBD1 or TRBD2 (5 bases each). Between the trimmed V and J ends, which lost 7 bases and 3 bases, there was a span of 9 bases. Per germline, CDR1 SNHLY and CDR2 FYNNEI. There are 13 residues in the CDR3.